This T cell receptor beta chain was captured in a study of cytomegalovirus exposure and HLA in healthy donors. On this clone: Its antigen is not identified.

Study observations and caveats: For most TCR beta V segments, an earlier analysis put the productive rate at about 90% or about 30% of the time. The Asian-associated ancestry cluster reportedly had fewer N-insertions than the approximately 610-donor mean in a later analysis.

PCR employed 60 Vbeta and 13 Jbeta primers. In the authors' workflow: It was a later analysis that counted 83 million or so unique TCR beta chains, of which some 9.9 million were shared. Generated by immunoSEQ multiplex PCR, the TCRdb table keeps only in-frame clones and is missing some. D and trimming were read from the DNA, whereas the V and J calls and clone size are those reported in that table. This listing includes 130,000 or so clones. The clonotype originates from a woman aged 18-29 years in good health and CMV-seronegative. Sequenced: PBMCs.

CDR3 region: CASSLAQRGQGGQPQHF. DNA of the CDR3: TGTGCCAGCAGCTTAGCACAACGAGGACAGGGGGGCCAGCCCCAGCATTTT. This sequence joins TRBV7-6 and TRBJ1-5, with 10 bases fitting TRBD1. CDR1 SGHVS and CDR2 FNYEAQ come from the germline V gene. V was pared by 0 bases and J by 7 bases, with 9 bases of the junction left unmatched. This CDR3 region has 17 residues.